This entry lists 21 T cell receptor beta chains sequenced from one sample in a study of blood T cell repertoires in COVID-19. Assay used: immunoSEQ multiplex PCR; TCRdb lists only in-frame clones, some missing. The sample carries roughly 100,000 clones, 75% to 90% recorded once. Sequenced material: peripheral blood. Every receptor here comes from a woman between 65 and 79 years old with active or convalescent COVID-19.

The chain couples TRBV6-1 to TRBJ1-2; the match to TRBD1 covers 10 bases. Trimming cost V 1 base and J 0 bases; bases outside gene matches: 2. The CDR3 spans 16 residues. In germline, CDR1 is MNHNS, CDR2 SASEGT. The CDR3 DNA sequence: TGTGCCAGCAGTGAAGTTGGACAGGGGGCTAACTATGGCTACACCTTC. As protein: CASSEVGQGANYGYTF.

The rearrangement links TRBV18 to TRBJ2-7, with TRBD2 identical over 7 bases. J gave up 4 bases and V 5 bases, and 11 bases lay outside the gene matches. CDR1 is KGHSH, CDR2 LQKENI, per germline. This CDR3 is built from 15 residues. CDR3 in DNA: TGTGCCAGCTCATCTACGACTAGCCTCGGTTACGAGCAGTACTTC. Its protein product is CASSSTTSLGYEQYF. Full variable domain (rest looked up from reference TRBV18 and TRBJ2-7): NAGVMQNPRHLVRRRGQEARLRCSPMKGHSHVYWYRQLPEEGLKFMVYLQKENIIDESGMPKERFSAEFPKEGPSILRIQQVVRGDSAAYFCASSSTTSLGYEQYFGPGTRLTVT.

This chain links TRBV2 with TRBJ1-6; TRBD1 is a possible D gene (6 bases). Between the trimmed V and J ends, which lost 8 bases and 6 bases, there was a span of 17 bases. This CDR3 region has 15 residues. Germline loops: CDR1 SNHLY, CDR2 FYNNEI. The chain's CDR3 is CASRIQGTGNSPLHF. The CDR3 nucleotides are TGTGCCAGCCGGATACAGGGCACCGGTAATTCACCCCTCCACTTT.

There are a few counts of this clone. The genes are TRBV7-9 and TRBJ1-6, with a possible D match to TRBD1 (6 bases). The CDR3 contains 15 residues. Germline lookup yields CDR1 SEHNR and CDR2 FQNEAQ (reference sequence). V was trimmed by 0 bases and J by 6 bases, leaving 9 bases between them. The CDR3 coding sequence is TGTGCCAGCAGCTTAGCTTCAGGGGTTAATTCACCCCTCCACTTT. It codes for CASSLASGVNSPLHF.

The chain couples TRBV5-6 to TRBJ2-5, with 9 positions matching TRBD2. This CDR3 is built from 13 residues. Germline V lookup: CDR1 SGHDT, CDR2 YYEEEE. V trimming: 4 bases; J trimming: 13 bases; junction bases outside the gene matches: 11. CDR3 coding DNA: TGTGCCAGCAGCCAAGGACTAGCGAGTGACTGGTACTTC. This encodes CASSQGLASDWYF.

The chain uses TRBV2 and TRBJ2-7; 8 positions match TRBD1. CDR3 length: 14 residues. Unmatched junction bases numbered 6, after V lost 6 bases and J lost 2 bases. Germline V gene data show CDR1 as SNHLY and CDR2 as FYNNEI. The CDR3 sequence is CASSFTGGPYEQYF. The CDR3 bases are TGTGCCAGCAGCTTCACAGGGGGGCCCTACGAGCAGTACTTC.

In this sample, this clone turned up once. This chain links TRBV30 with TRBJ1-3; D is undetermined. The CDR3 contains 13 residues. V lost 4 bases and J 4 bases, leaving 11 bases between the germline ends. CDR1 and CDR2 (germline): GTSNPN, SVGIG (reference sequence). This CDR3 reads CAWTGWAGNTIYF. Written as DNA, the CDR3 is TGTGCCTGGACTGGATGGGCGGGAAACACCATATATTTT.

This clone was counted a few times. The chain couples TRBV6-4 to TRBJ2-1, with a possible D match to TRBD2 (5 bases). The CDR3 contains 11 residues. The V gene's germline CDR1 is MRHNA and CDR2 SNTAGT. Between the trimmed V and J ends, which lost 7 bases and 15 bases, there was a span of 16 bases. The CDR3 DNA is TGTGCCAGCAAATTTTCGGGGAGATGGTTCTTC. It encodes CASKFSGRWFF.

The V gene is TRBV19, the J gene TRBJ1-2; D is possibly TRBD1 (5 bases). The CDR3 is 15 residues long. The germline V and J ends were trimmed by 6 bases and 1 base, with 15 bases remaining between them. CDR1 is LNHDA, CDR2 SQIVND, per germline (reference sequence). In nucleotides, the CDR3 is TGTGCCAGTAGCATGGGGCCAGGGATTAACTATGGCTACACCTTC. Translated, it gives CASSMGPGINYGYTF.

The chain combines TRBV6-5 with TRBJ2-7; D is possibly TRBD2 (5 bases). Trimming cost V 7 bases and J 2 bases, with 12 bases left between them. The CDR3 length is 13 residues. From germline, CDR1 is MNHEY and CDR2 SVGAGI. This chain's CDR3 is CASTPPGTYEQYF. The CDR3, as DNA: TGTGCCAGCACCCCGCCGGGGACCTACGAGCAGTACTTC.

The V call is TRBV5-1, the J call TRBJ2-5; D remains ambiguous. From germline, CDR1 is SGHRS and CDR2 YFSETQ. The CDR3 is made up of 13 amino acids. V dropped 2 bases and J dropped 3 bases, with 8 bases sitting between them. CDR3 residues: CASSLNSKETQYF. CDR3 nucleotide sequence: TGCGCCAGCAGCTTAAACAGTAAAGAGACCCAGTACTTC.

The chain couples TRBV28 to TRBJ1-2; weak D call: TRBD1 (5 bases). The CDR3 totals 11 residues. Trimming left V 2 bases short and J 7 bases short, with 5 bases between. CDR1 MDHEN and CDR2 SYDVKM come from the germline V gene. The CDR3 nucleotides read TGTGCCAGCAGTTTACAGGGTGGCTACACCTTC. The encoded protein is CASSLQGGYTF.

The chain carries TRBV19 and TRBJ2-6; D is unclear. The ends were cut back, 2 bases at V and 1 base at J, with 9 bases in the middle. In germline, CDR1 is LNHDA, CDR2 SQIVND (reference sequence). The CDR3 length is 16 residues. The CDR3 DNA reads TGTGCCAGTAGTATAACCCTAGGATCTGGGGCCAACGTCCTGACTTTC. It translates to CASSITLGSGANVLTF.

V usage is TRBV6-5 and J usage is TRBJ1-4, with a tentative D call TRBD1 (6 bases). Trimming took 4 bases from V and 4 from J, leaving 7 bases between them. Germline V gene sequence: CDR1 MNHEY, CDR2 SVGAGI. The CDR3 is 13 amino acids. CDR3 DNA: TGTGCCAGCAGTTTGGACAGTAATGAAAAACTGTTTTTT. This codes for CASSLDSNEKLFF.

V gene TRBV6-6 combines with J gene TRBJ1-2; D is undetermined. CDR3 length: 13 amino acids. Trimming shortened V by 5 bases and J by 8 bases, and 15 bases separated the two germline ends. Looked up from germline, CDR1 is MNHNY and CDR2 is SVGAGI (reference sequence). CDR3 region: CASSHLTFQGYTF. In DNA, the CDR3 is TGTGCCAGCAGTCATCTGACATTTCAGGGCTACACCTTC.

The chain combines TRBV7-9 with TRBJ1-1; maybe TRBD1 (6 bases). The CDR3 is 13 residues long. The germline V and J ends were trimmed by 5 bases and 6 bases, with 13 bases remaining between them. Germline CDR1 reads SEHNR; CDR2 reads FQNEAQ (reference sequence). The CDR3 DNA follows: TGTGCCAGCAGCCGGGGGGCAGGGGCTGAAGCTTTCTTT. Protein sequence: CASSRGAGAEAFF.

V gene TRBV4-3 combines with J gene TRBJ2-7; 8 bases match TRBD1. Germline lookup yields CDR1 LGHNA and CDR2 YSLEER. V was pared by 2 bases and J by 6 bases, with 9 bases of the junction left unmatched. The CDR3 runs to 15 residues. CDR3 loop: CASSQSQGAWGEQYF. CDR3 bases: TGCGCCAGCAGCCAATCCCAGGGGGCTTGGGGCGAGCAGTACTTC.

In regard to this clone: Its ends do not fully match the called genes, so a read error is possible. The V and J genes are TRBV2 and TRBJ1-1; the match to TRBD1 covers 10 bases. The germline V gene has CDR1 SNHLY and CDR2 FYNNEI. The CDR3 runs to 13 residues. The CDR3 sequence is CASRGTGTGVRRF. CDR3 sequence (DNA): TGTGCCAGCAGGGGTACCGGGACAGGGGTTCGGCGGTTT.

The sample holds one count of this clone. The V call is TRBV5-1, the J call TRBJ2-6, with D possibly matching TRBD1 (5 bases). This CDR3 contains 17 residues. The V and J ends lost 4 bases and 0 bases respectively, with 14 bases between them. CDR1 and CDR2 (germline): SGHRS, YFSETQ. In DNA form, the CDR3 reads TGCGCCAGCAGCCCCAGGGTCTCGGCCTCTGGGGCCAACGTCCTGACTTTC. Its protein product is CASSPRVSASGANVLTF.

This clone was counted between two and nine times. V gene TRBV29-1 combines with J gene TRBJ2-7; 9 bases fit TRBD2. With V trimmed by 6 bases and J by 2 bases, 5 bases remained unmatched. The V gene's germline CDR1 is SQVTM and CDR2 ANQGSEA. The CDR3 runs to 13 residues. The CDR3 DNA is TGCAGCGTCGTGACTAGCGGCCCCTACGAGCAGTACTTC. Translated: CSVVTSGPYEQYF.

The chain combines TRBV30 with TRBJ1-2; TRBD1 aligns across 8 bases. This CDR3 is built from 14 residues. Per the germline V gene, CDR1 is GTSNPN and CDR2 is SVGIG (reference sequence). The ends lost 5 bases at V and 4 bases at J; junction bases unmatched: 9. The chain's CDR3 is CAWVTGERSYGYTF. DNA of the CDR3: TGTGCCTGGGTGACAGGGGAAAGAAGCTATGGCTACACCTTC.